A single sample gave rise to the 8 T cell receptor beta chains below, sequenced in a study of T-cell reconstitution after alpha-beta-depleted transplantation in children. A library of TCRbeta sequences, prepared with unique molecular identifiers, was generated. TCRdb processed the PCR reads anew with MiXCR; each CDR3 protein has one entry. This sample has 450,000 to 600,000 distinct CDR3 sequences, with over 10% found just once. Sequences were derived from PBMCs, mostly from graft donor cells, sampled 360 days after TCRalphabeta/CD19-depleted stem cell transplant. The receptors here all came from a male patient between 10 and 17 years old who had a stem cell transplant for acute myeloid leukemia, so the T cells may come from the graft donor.

There are a few counts of this clonotype. The CDR3 sequence is CASSLAGGAGANVLTF. CDR3 sequence (DNA): TGTGCCAGCAGCCTCGCAGGGGGCGCTGGGGCCAACGTCCTGACTTTC. The chain joins TRBV12-3 or TRBV12-4 to TRBJ2-6, with 8 positions matching TRBD1. The ends lost 6 bases at V and 2 bases at J; junction bases unmatched: 6. The CDR3 extends over 16 amino acids.

This clonotype was counted between two and nine times. The rearrangement links TRBV6-2 or TRBV6-3 to TRBJ2-1, with TRBD2 matching 7 bases. The junction had 7 bases not matched to a gene; V was cut back by 6 bases and J by 8 bases. Germline lookup yields CDR1 MNHEY and CDR2 SVGEGT. This CDR3 contains 13 residues. The CDR3 protein is CASRNGGGDEQFF. The CDR3 bases are TGTGCCAGCAGAAACGGGGGAGGGGATGAGCAGTTCTTC.

This clonotype was seen many times. The chain is built from TRBV29-1 and TRBJ2-7, with D perhaps assigned TRBD1 or TRBD2 (6 bases each). Trimming removed 3 bases from V and 2 bases from J, with 23 bases in between. CDR1 is SQVTM and CDR2 is ANQGSEA in the germline V gene. The CDR3 length is 17 residues. Written as DNA, the CDR3 is TGCAGCGTTGAGAGCTCCCCATCCGGGGGCTTGGCCTACGAGCAGTACGTC. Translation gives CSVESSPSGGLAYEQYV.

The rearrangement uses TRBV12-3 or TRBV12-4 and TRBJ2-2; D is undetermined. The CDR3 has 14 residues. The V gene lost 7 bases and the J gene lost 1 base, with 10 bases spanning the gap. CDR3 nucleotides: TGTGCCAGCACCCCTGCCCAGAACACCGGGGAGCTGTTTTTT. It is translated as CASTPAQNTGELFF.

This clonotype was seen only a few times. The chain recombines TRBV20-1 with TRBJ1-2; D remains unclear. Germline CDR1 and CDR2: DFQATT and SNEGSKA (reference sequence). This CDR3 has 12 residues. The V end was cut by 4 bases, the J end by 4 bases, with 10 bases between. CDR3 amino acids: CSAMVQSYGYTF. CDR3 nucleotides: TGCAGTGCTATGGTACAGAGCTATGGCTACACCTTC.

This clonotype has a handful of counts. The J gene is TRBJ2-7, the V gene TRBV7-9; possibly TRBD1 for D (6 bases). CDR1 is SEHNR and CDR2 is FQNEAQ in the germline V gene (reference sequence). The CDR3 runs 13 residues. Deletions cut 1 base from V and 5 bases from J, with 9 bases between. CDR3 region: CASSLDRVDEQYF. In DNA form, the CDR3 reads TGTGCCAGCAGCTTAGACAGGGTCGACGAGCAGTACTTC.

The chain couples TRBV7-3 to TRBJ2-2; D ambiguous. Germline CDR1 reads SGHTA; CDR2 reads FQGTGA. The germline V and J ends were trimmed by 4 bases and 0 bases, with 9 bases remaining between them. The CDR3 runs 15 residues. The CDR3 is CASSSSIANTGELFF. For the CDR3, the DNA is TGTGCCAGCAGCTCGTCTATCGCGAACACCGGGGAGCTGTTTTTT. Drawing the rest from reference TRBV7-3 and TRBJ2-2, the complete variable domain is GAGVSQTPSNKVTEKGKYVELRCDPISGHTALYWYRQSLGQGPEFLIYFQGTGAADDSGLPNDRFFAVRPEGSVSTLKIQRTERGDSAVYLCASSSSIANTGELFFGEGSRLTVL.

This clonotype came up once. V and J are TRBV2 and TRBJ2-1; 8 bases line up with TRBD2. With 7 bases clipped from V and 0 bases from J, the junction kept 14 bases outside the gene matches. Germline assignment: CDR1 SNHLY and CDR2 FYNNEI. The CDR3 covers 18 residues. CDR3 in amino acids: CASKSGGRGKGSYNEQFF. CDR3 bases: TGTGCCAGCAAATCGGGGGGGCGCGGGAAGGGCTCCTACAATGAGCAGTTCTTC.